The 11 T cell receptor beta chains below all came from one sample that was sequenced in a study of early T cells in non-severe SARS-CoV-2 infection. Using its own MiXCR run on the 5' RACE reads, TCRdb lists one record per CDR3 protein. The data contain roughly 42,000 distinct CDR3 sequences, more than 10% of them singletons. The specimen was whole blood. Receptor source: an adult who was a healthcare worker with PCR-confirmed SARS-CoV-2 infection or an uninfected control (not recorded which).

In its sample, this clonotype was seen a few times. The V call is TRBV28, the J call TRBJ1-3, with TRBD1 matching over 7 bases. Germline lookup yields CDR1 MDHEN and CDR2 SYDVKM. CDR3 size: 14 residues. Trimming took 6 bases from V and 2 from J; bases not matched to a gene: 4. The DNA of the CDR3 is TGTGCCAGCAGCCAAGACAGGGCTGGAAACACCATATATTTT. This translates into CASSQDRAGNTIYF.

This clonotype was counted only a few times. The V call is TRBV18, the J call TRBJ1-2; the match to TRBD1 covers 10 bases. Germline V gene lookup returns CDR1 KGHSH and CDR2 LQKENI. Germline trimming cut 8 bases from V and 0 bases from J; bases unmatched to any gene: 9. The CDR3 has 16 residues. The CDR3 reads CASPQQTGGPNYGYTF. The CDR3 DNA is TGTGCCAGCCCCCAACAGACAGGGGGCCCTAACTATGGCTACACCTTC.

This clonotype came up many times. This chain joins TRBV5-6 and TRBJ2-1; D unresolved. V was cut by 1 base and J by 10 bases, with 12 bases left in between. The germline V gene has CDR1 SGHDT and CDR2 YYEEEE. The CDR3 has 13 amino acids. CDR3 sequence: CASSLSPGGEQFF. In nucleotides, the CDR3 is TGTGCCAGCAGCTTGTCCCCGGGCGGCGAGCAGTTCTTC.

J is TRBJ2-7 and V is TRBV21-1. TRBV21-1 is listed as a pseudogene. This CDR3 comprises 14 residues. CDR3 loop: CASSEIGGNYEQYF. CDR3 in DNA: TGTGCCAGCAGCGAAATAGGCGGCAACTACGAGCAGTACTTC.

The chain joins TRBV29-1 to TRBJ2-5; 8 bases align to TRBD2. With 4 bases clipped from V and 5 bases from J, the junction kept 9 bases outside the gene matches. The CDR3 totals 14 residues. Germline V CDR1 and CDR2: SQVTM, ANQGSEA. CDR3 amino acids: CSVGFGGAMETQYF. The CDR3 DNA is TGCAGCGTTGGATTCGGGGGGGCCATGGAGACCCAGTACTTC.

The table lists this clonotype with many counts. This sequence joins TRBV10-3 and TRBJ2-2, with D possibly matching TRBD2 (6 bases). The CDR3 sequence is 17 residues long. The germline V gene encodes CDR1 ENHRY and CDR2 SYGVKD. The V end lost 8 bases, the J end lost 6 bases, and 25 bases lay between the germline ends. This CDR3 reads CAIHSGGVPFAAGELFF. CDR3 bases: TGTGCCATCCATAGTGGAGGGGTCCCTTTCGCCGCCGGGGAGCTGTTTTTT.

There are a few counts of this clonotype. This rearrangement joins TRBV6-1 to TRBJ1-6; no firm D call. Germline V gives CDR1 MNHNS, CDR2 SASEGT. The germline V and J ends were trimmed by 9 bases and 10 bases, with 31 bases remaining between them. CDR3 length: 18 residues. CDR3 nucleotide sequence: TGTGCCAGTTGGGGTGGGCCTGTTCTCGCCGCTACGCTCTCACCCCTCCACTTT. As protein: CASWGGPVLAATLSPLHF.

This clonotype was counted ten times or more. The chain joins TRBV5-1 to TRBJ2-7, with 7 positions matching TRBD2. Germline V gene data show CDR1 as SGHRS and CDR2 as YFSETQ. The CDR3 length is 15 residues. V lost 0 bases, J lost 7 bases, and 10 bases stayed unmatched. CDR3 sequence (DNA): TGCGCCAGCAGCTTGGGCAGCGGGATAGGTGCGGAGCAGTACTTC. Protein product: CASSLGSGIGAEQYF.

This clonotype was detected ten times or more. The V call is TRBV20-1, the J call TRBJ2-5; weak D call: TRBD1 (6 bases). Trimming cost V 0 bases and J 4 bases, with 18 bases left between them. There are 16 residues in the CDR3. Germline CDR1 DFQATT, CDR2 SNEGSKA (reference sequence). The CDR3 protein is CSARDYWGPGPETQYF. The DNA of the CDR3 is TGCAGTGCTAGAGATTACTGGGGGCCAGGACCAGAGACCCAGTACTTC.

This clonotype was counted only a few times. The V call is TRBV14, the J call TRBJ2-7; unclear D gene. Germline V gene lookup returns CDR1 SGHDN and CDR2 FVKESK. Trimming pared 1 base from V and 3 bases from J, leaving 16 bases between. The CDR3 runs to 16 residues. The DNA for the CDR3 is TGTGCCAGCAGCCAAGGGTCCCACCCAGGTAACTACGAGCAGTACTTC. It codes for CASSQGSHPGNYEQYF.

V and J are TRBV11-2 and TRBJ2-6; D is perhaps TRBD1 or TRBD2 (5 bases each). Trimming cost V 2 bases and J 4 bases, with 24 bases left between them. Germline V gives CDR1 SGHAT, CDR2 FQNNGV. The CDR3 is 20 amino acids. The CDR3 reads CASSLPLWDGLTPGANVLTF. The CDR3 bases are TGTGCCAGCAGCTTACCGCTCTGGGACGGCCTAACACCCGGGGCCAACGTCCTGACTTTC.